This T cell receptor beta chain was retrieved from a study of blood T cell repertoires in COVID-19. Study-wide background: Donors in the United States, Italy and Spain gave samples during acute or convalescent COVID-19.

Assignments of participants to cohorts depended upon their own reported clinical history. In the 2 weeks before study entry, exposed participants met a COVID-19 case, which was PCR-confirmed or clinician-diagnosed. Clones were sequenced by immunoSEQ multiplex PCR, and TCRdb holds only the in-frame ones, with some missing. The table includes about 160,000 clones, around 87% detected once. Germline V gene data show CDR1 as SGHNT and CDR2 as YYREEE (reference sequence). This CDR3 has 16 residues. V lost 1 base and J lost 2; bases outside the gene matches: 5. The chain joins TRBV5-4 to TRBJ2-1, with TRBD2 matching over 8 bases. Sequenced material: PBMCs or T cells enriched from blood (not recorded which). The sequence was obtained from a woman aged 40 to 50 who had been exposed to COVID-19. CDR3 coding DNA: TGTGCCAGCAGCTTGTATACTAGCGGAGCCTACAATGAGCAGTTCTTC. This sequence encodes CASSLYTSGAYNEQFF.